This T cell receptor (beta chain) appears in the sequencing data of a study of cytomegalovirus exposure and HLA in healthy donors. Study results and caveats: Across donors, presence/absence analyses took sequencing depth to be roughly uniform. The study had only CMV serostatus as immune exposure information. Indistinguishable V segments, including TRBV6-2 and TRBV6-3, were excluded.

This clone was found a few times. No antigen is known for it. Researchers ran the PCR with 60 Vbeta and 13 Jbeta primers. Here immunoSEQ multiplex PCR was the method, and the copy in TCRdb shows in-frame clones only, minus some. The sample shows around 150,000 clones, around 78% of them seen only once. V shed 2 bases, J shed 3 bases, and the junction held 5 bases outside the gene matches. This CDR3 region has 15 residues. The germline V gene encodes CDR1 ENHRY and CDR2 SYGVKD. This TCR was sampled from a woman in her thirties or forties in good health and CMV-seronegative. V and J are TRBV10-3 and TRBJ2-3; 7 positions match TRBD2. Sequences were obtained from PBMCs. This CDR3 is CAISETREGTDTQYF. CDR3 bases: TGTGCCATCAGTGAGACTAGGGAGGGGACAGATACGCAGTATTTT.